This passage covers 27 T cell receptor beta chains from one sample sequenced in a study of response to subunit inactivated influenza vaccine. TCRdb re-analysed the RT-PCR reads in MiXCR, keeping a single row per CDR3 protein. In the table there are just under 250,000 distinct CDR3 sequences, more than 10% of which are singletons. The sequencing used non-naive T cells sorted from PBMCs, collected roughly 2 weeks before vaccination. The receptors were sampled from a man between 50 and 59 years old who received an inactivated influenza vaccine.

The chain couples TRBV4-3 to TRBJ2-7; D might be TRBD2 (5 bases). V gave up 3 bases and J gave up 3 bases, with 18 bases separating them. This CDR3 is 16 amino acids long. Germline V gene data show CDR1 as LGHNA and CDR2 as YSLEER. CDR3 region: CASSQEVSRGFYEQYF. CDR3 bases: TGCGCCAGCAGCCAGGAAGTATCTAGAGGGTTCTACGAGCAGTACTTC.

V gene TRBV11-1 combines with J gene TRBJ1-6; D is uncertain. Germline assignment: CDR1 SGHAT and CDR2 FQDESV (reference sequence). This CDR3 has 14 amino acids. V lost 5 bases, J lost 10 bases, and 15 bases lay in between. CDR3 amino acids: CASSPHATGSPLHF. The CDR3 DNA sequence: TGTGCCAGCAGCCCCCATGCAACGGGGTCACCCCTCCACTTT.

The chain couples TRBV28 to TRBJ1-6; no definite D call. CDR3 size: 15 residues. V shed 5 bases and J shed 10 bases, with 18 bases lying between them. The germline V gene encodes CDR1 MDHEN and CDR2 SYDVKM. The CDR3 is CASSGSPLISSPLHF. The CDR3 coding sequence is TGTGCCAGCAGTGGTTCCCCCTTAATTTCCTCACCCCTCCACTTT.

This clonotype was counted only a few times. It may be a read error: a sequence one base away is much more abundant. J is TRBJ2-5 and V is TRBV20-1; 8 nucleotides align to TRBD2. Per germline, CDR1 DFQATT and CDR2 SNEGSKA (reference sequence). The CDR3 loop spans 14 amino acids. CDR3 in DNA: TGCAGTGCTAGTTATAGCGGGGACCACGAGACCCAGTACTTC. It translates to CSASYSGDHETQYF.

This clonotype appeared many times. The chain joins TRBV10-3 to TRBJ2-3; a possible D gene is TRBD1 (6 bases). With 11 bases removed from V and 0 bases from J, the gap between germline ends came to 15 bases. Germline values: CDR1 ENHRY, CDR2 SYGVKD. CDR3 length: 14 residues. CDR3 nucleotide sequence: TGTGCCCACGGGGTTGGGGGCAGCACAGATACGCAGTATTTT. Its translation: CAHGVGGSTDTQYF.

This clonotype was observed a few times. V and J are TRBV20-1 and TRBJ1-1; D is unresolved. Trimming took off 0 bases at V and 3 bases at J, with 2 bases between the two ends. The length of the CDR3 is 11 residues. Germline V gene lookup returns CDR1 DFQATT and CDR2 SNEGSKA (reference sequence). CDR3 loop: CSAREDTEAFF. Here the CDR3 DNA reads TGCAGTGCTAGAGAGGACACTGAAGCTTTCTTT.

This clonotype was detected only a few times. The chain has TRBV6-1 and TRBJ2-3; D is perhaps TRBD2 (5 bases). The germline gives CDR1 MNHNS, CDR2 SASEGT. The CDR3 spans 14 residues. V was shortened by 7 bases and J by 2 bases, with 13 bases between the two germline ends. The CDR3 loop reads CASTWTGDTDTQYF. The CDR3 DNA sequence: TGTGCCAGCACCTGGACCGGGGACACAGATACGCAGTATTTT.

The table lists this clonotype with many counts. The rearrangement joins TRBV2 to TRBJ1-2; tentative D call: TRBD1 (5 bases). V was shortened by 6 bases and J by 10 bases, with 15 bases between the two germline ends. Germline loops: CDR1 SNHLY, CDR2 FYNNEI. The CDR3 contains 12 residues. CDR3 sequence reads: CASRQRQTYYTF. The CDR3 nucleotides read TGTGCCAGCAGACAACGACAGACTTACTACACCTTC.

This clonotype was recorded many times. The chain recombines TRBV10-3 with TRBJ2-5, with TRBD2 as a possible D gene (6 bases). Deletions cut 2 bases from V and 5 bases from J, with 9 bases between. This CDR3 is 13 amino acids long. Germline CDR1 and CDR2: ENHRY and SYGVKD. CDR3 coding DNA: TGTGCCATCAGTGAGGGAGGGGCGGAGACCCAGTACTTC. Amino acids: CAISEGGAETQYF.

The chain employs TRBV5-6 and TRBJ2-2, with D unresolved. V lost 1 base and J 2 bases, leaving 12 bases between the germline ends. The CDR3 spans 16 residues. Germline loops: CDR1 SGHDT, CDR2 YYEEEE. CDR3 bases: TGTGCCAGCAGCTTGCGGCAAAGAGTTAACACCGGGGAGCTGTTTTTT. Translation gives CASSLRQRVNTGELFF.

The genes are TRBV5-4 and TRBJ1-3, with D possibly being TRBD1 (5 bases). The CDR3 has 13 amino acids. V dropped 3 bases and J dropped 7 bases, with 11 bases sitting between them. CDR1 is SGHNT and CDR2 is YYREEE in the germline V gene (reference sequence). Here the CDR3 DNA reads TGTGCCAGCAGCTCAACAGGTTCCAACACCATATATTTT. This gives the protein CASSSTGSNTIYF.

This clonotype was seen a few times. This sequence joins TRBV4-1 and TRBJ1-2; unclear D gene. Trimming left V 1 base short and J 4 bases short, with 7 bases between. The CDR3 length is 13 residues. Germline assignment: CDR1 MGHRA and CDR2 YSYEKL. CDR3 DNA sequence: TGCGCCAGCAGCCAAGGTGTGGCCTATGGCTACACCTTC. Protein sequence: CASSQGVAYGYTF.

The chain recombines TRBV24-1 with TRBJ2-1, with D unresolved. There are 13 residues in the CDR3. Between the trimmed V and J ends, which lost 4 bases and 1 base, there was a span of 4 bases. Looked up from germline, CDR1 is KGHDR and CDR2 is SFDVKD. CDR3 coding DNA: TGTGCCACCAGTGACCGTTCCTACAATGAGCAGTTCTTC. It encodes CATSDRSYNEQFF.

The rearrangement links TRBV11-2 to TRBJ2-2; TRBD1 agrees at 9 bases. The germline V gene encodes CDR1 SGHAT and CDR2 FQNNGV. This CDR3 spans 16 amino acids. Trimming at V came to 1 base and at J to 7 bases, leaving 7 bases not matched to a gene. CDR3 nucleotide sequence: TGTGCCAGCAGCTTAGTGTCCGGGACAGGGCGCGGGGAGCTGTTTTTT. This translates into CASSLVSGTGRGELFF.

The V call is TRBV30, the J call TRBJ2-2; TRBD1 agrees at 7 bases. This CDR3 is built from 15 residues. From germline, CDR1 is GTSNPN and CDR2 SVGIG (reference sequence). The ends lost 1 base at V and 6 bases at J; junction bases unmatched: 8. CDR3 amino acids: CAWSGIQGKSGELFF. In DNA, the CDR3 is TGTGCCTGGAGTGGAATACAGGGGAAGTCCGGGGAGCTGTTTTTT.

This clonotype was recorded many times. This chain connects TRBV29-1 to TRBJ2-3; 9 nucleotides align to TRBD2. This CDR3 is built from 16 residues. Germline loops: CDR1 SQVTM, CDR2 ANQGSEA. J lost 5 bases, V lost 0 bases, and 9 bases had no gene match. The CDR3 DNA reads as TGCAGCGTTGAAGATTTTAAGGAGACTAGCGGAGATACGCAGTATTTT. It yields the protein CSVEDFKETSGDTQYF.

This clonotype turned up a few times. The V and J genes are TRBV9 and TRBJ1-6; D remains ambiguous. This CDR3 contains 14 residues. V lost 2 bases to trimming and J lost 0 bases, with 3 bases between them. CDR1 is SGDLS and CDR2 is YYNGEE in the germline V gene. The DNA of the CDR3 is TGTGCCAGCAGCGTCGGCTCCTATAATTCACCCCTCCACTTT. Translated: CASSVGSYNSPLHF.

This clonotype was seen a few times. The rearrangement links TRBV6-1 to TRBJ1-5; D is unresolved. Per germline, CDR1 MNHNS and CDR2 SASEGT. The CDR3 runs 16 residues. V gave up 2 bases and J gave up 1 base, with 12 bases separating them. The CDR3, as DNA: TGTGCCAGCAGTGAAATATTTGCGTCAAGCAATCAGCCCCAGCATTTT. Residues: CASSEIFASSNQPQHF.

The chain couples TRBV5-1 to TRBJ1-1, with a weak D call TRBD1 (6 bases). The V gene's germline CDR1 is SGHRS and CDR2 YFSETQ. Trimming cost V 1 base and J 11 bases, with 21 bases left between them. This CDR3 is 15 amino acids long. The CDR3 sequence: CASSLTGGGRLGAFF. In DNA form, the CDR3 reads TGCGCCAGCAGCTTGACTGGGGGCGGCCGATTAGGGGCTTTCTTT. Full variable domain (missing parts from reference TRBV5-1 and TRBJ1-1): KAGVTQTPRYLIKTRGQQVTLSCSPISGHRSVSWYQQTPGQGLQFLFEYFSETQRNKGNFPGRFSGRQFSNSRSEMNVSTLELGDSALYLCASSLTGGGRLGAFFGQGTRLTVV.

This clonotype was picked up many times. The chain couples TRBV24-1 to TRBJ2-3, with 8 bases aligning to TRBD2. Germline-derived CDR1 and CDR2 are KGHDR and SFDVKD. The CDR3 sequence is 14 residues long. V trimming: 9 bases; J trimming: 5 bases; junction bases outside the gene matches: 9. The CDR3 DNA reads as TGTGCCACCGGCGCGAATCTAGCGGGAGATACGCAGTATTTT. Its protein product is CATGANLAGDTQYF.

J is TRBJ2-5 and V is TRBV3-1, with 9 bases fitting TRBD2. This CDR3 spans 17 amino acids. The germline gives CDR1 LGHDT, CDR2 YNNKEL (reference sequence). V trimming: 0 bases; J trimming: 7 bases; junction bases outside the gene matches: 12. The DNA of the CDR3 is TGTGCCAGCAGCCAAGATATAAGGGCTAGCGGGACCCGGACCCAGTACTTC. Amino acid sequence: CASSQDIRASGTRTQYF.

In its sample, this clonotype was seen a few times. The V call is TRBV4-3, the J call TRBJ2-7, with 9 nucleotides matching TRBD2. The trim removed 0 bases at V and 0 bases at J, leaving 15 bases unmatched. This CDR3 is 20 amino acids long. The V gene's germline CDR1 is LGHNA and CDR2 YSLEER. In nucleotides, the CDR3 is TGCGCCAGCAGCCAAGATCTTCCGGGACTAGCCCAAAGGATCTCCTACGAGCAGTACTTC. Encoded protein: CASSQDLPGLAQRISYEQYF.

This clonotype was observed at least ten times. CDR3 DNA sequence: TGTGCCAGCAGCAGGACAGGCGAAGCTTTCTTT. Protein product: CASSRTGEAFF. The chain carries TRBV7-9 and TRBJ1-1; TRBD1 matches 7 bases. Germline V gene data show CDR1 as SEHNR and CDR2 as FQNEAQ (reference sequence). The ends lost 5 bases at V and 8 bases at J; junction bases unmatched: 2. The CDR3 runs 11 residues.

This clonotype came up a few times. The chain carries TRBV7-9 and TRBJ2-1, with D perhaps matching TRBD2 (5 bases). Deletions cut 7 bases from V and 2 bases from J, with 9 bases between. The CDR3 extends over 13 amino acids. Germline values: CDR1 SEHNR, CDR2 FQNEAQ (reference sequence). CDR3 amino acids: CASTLAPYNEQFF. The CDR3 DNA is TGTGCCAGCACCCTAGCCCCCTACAATGAGCAGTTCTTC. Full variable domain (missing parts from reference TRBV7-9 and TRBJ2-1): DTGVSQNPRHKITKRGQNVTFRCDPISEHNRLYWYRQTLGQGPEFLTYFQNEAQLEKSRLLSDRFSAERPKGSFSTLEIQRTEQGDSAMYLCASTLAPYNEQFFGPGTRLTVL.

The chain carries TRBV20-1 and TRBJ1-2; D call uncertain. Trimming took 1 base from V and 2 from J, leaving 8 bases between them. This CDR3 spans 13 amino acids. CDR1 and CDR2 (germline): DFQATT, SNEGSKA (reference sequence). In DNA, the CDR3 is TGCAGTGCTAGAGCCGGCCTCAACTATGGCTACACCTTC. Encoded protein: CSARAGLNYGYTF.

This sequence joins TRBV19 and TRBJ1-5; tentatively, D is TRBD1 (5 bases). V gave up 6 bases and J gave up 2 bases, with 14 bases separating them. Germline V lookup: CDR1 LNHDA, CDR2 SQIVND (reference sequence). CDR3 length: 15 residues. The CDR3 loop reads CASRVTGGGNQPQHF. The CDR3, as DNA: TGTGCCAGTAGGGTTACGGGGGGTGGCAATCAGCCCCAGCATTTT.

This clonotype has only a few counts. The chain joins TRBV4-2 to TRBJ2-2; perhaps D is TRBD1 or TRBD2 (5 bases each). Trimming cost V 1 base and J 3 bases, with 15 bases left between them. The CDR3 sequence is 17 residues long. Germline-derived CDR1 and CDR2 are LGHNA and YNFKEQ. CDR3 in amino acids: CASSQGGSGYHTGELFF. The CDR3 bases are TGTGCCAGCAGCCAAGGAGGGTCAGGGTACCACACCGGGGAGCTGTTTTTT.